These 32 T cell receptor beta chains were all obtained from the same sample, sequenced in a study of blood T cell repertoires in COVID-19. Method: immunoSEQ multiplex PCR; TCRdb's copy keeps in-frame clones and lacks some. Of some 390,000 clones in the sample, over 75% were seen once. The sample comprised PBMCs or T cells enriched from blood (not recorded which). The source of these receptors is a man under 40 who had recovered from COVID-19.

The CDR3 coding sequence is TGTGCCAGCAGCCAGGGCGTCTCCTACGAGCAGTACTTC. It translates to CASSQGVSYEQYF. The chain employs TRBV3-1 (or the pseudogene TRBV3-2) and TRBJ2-7; D not resolved. From germline, CDR1 is LGHDT and CDR2 YNNKEL (reference sequence). The CDR3 consists of 13 residues. Between the trimmed V and J ends, which lost 3 bases and 0 bases, there was a span of 6 bases.

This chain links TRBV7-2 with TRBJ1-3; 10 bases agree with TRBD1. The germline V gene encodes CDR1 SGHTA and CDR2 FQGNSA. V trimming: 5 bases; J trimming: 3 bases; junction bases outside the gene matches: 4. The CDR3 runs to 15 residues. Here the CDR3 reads CASSGRDRGGNTIYF. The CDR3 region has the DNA TGTGCCAGCAGCGGCCGGGACAGGGGTGGAAACACCATATATTTT.

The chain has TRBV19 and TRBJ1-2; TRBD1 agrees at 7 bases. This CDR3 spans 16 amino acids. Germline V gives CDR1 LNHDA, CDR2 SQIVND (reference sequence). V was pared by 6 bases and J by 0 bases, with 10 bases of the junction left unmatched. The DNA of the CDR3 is TGTGCCAGTAGCCCATACGGGACAGCAGCTAACTATGGCTACACCTTC. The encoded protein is CASSPYGTAANYGYTF.

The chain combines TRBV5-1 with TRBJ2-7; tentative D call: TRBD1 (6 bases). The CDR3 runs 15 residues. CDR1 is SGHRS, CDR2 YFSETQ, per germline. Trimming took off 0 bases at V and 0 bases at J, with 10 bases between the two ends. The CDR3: CASSLDTGHSYEQYF. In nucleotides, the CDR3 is TGCGCCAGCAGCTTGGACACGGGACACTCCTACGAGCAGTACTTC.

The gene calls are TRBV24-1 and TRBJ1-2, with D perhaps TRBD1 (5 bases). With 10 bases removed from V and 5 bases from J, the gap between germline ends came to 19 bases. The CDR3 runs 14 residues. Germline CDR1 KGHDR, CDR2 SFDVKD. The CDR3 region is CATKNNRRFYGYTF. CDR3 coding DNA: TGTGCCACAAAAAATAACAGGAGATTTTATGGCTACACCTTC.

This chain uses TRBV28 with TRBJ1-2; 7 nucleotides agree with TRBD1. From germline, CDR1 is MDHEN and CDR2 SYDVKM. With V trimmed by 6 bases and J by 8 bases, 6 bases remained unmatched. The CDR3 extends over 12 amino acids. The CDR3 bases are TGTGCCAGCAGCCGGACAGGAGGCGGCTACACCTTC. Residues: CASSRTGGGYTF.

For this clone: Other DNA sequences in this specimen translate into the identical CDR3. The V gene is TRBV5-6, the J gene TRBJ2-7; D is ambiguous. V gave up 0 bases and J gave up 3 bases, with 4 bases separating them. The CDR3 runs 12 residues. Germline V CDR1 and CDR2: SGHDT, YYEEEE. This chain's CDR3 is CASSLGGYEQYF. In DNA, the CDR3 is TGTGCCAGCAGCTTGGGCGGCTACGAGCAGTACTTC.

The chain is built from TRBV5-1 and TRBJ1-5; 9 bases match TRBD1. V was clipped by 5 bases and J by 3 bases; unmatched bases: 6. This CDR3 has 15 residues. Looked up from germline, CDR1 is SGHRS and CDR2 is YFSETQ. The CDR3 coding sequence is TGCGCCAGCAGGACCGGGACAGGGTTCAATCAGCCCCAGCATTTT. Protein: CASRTGTGFNQPQHF.

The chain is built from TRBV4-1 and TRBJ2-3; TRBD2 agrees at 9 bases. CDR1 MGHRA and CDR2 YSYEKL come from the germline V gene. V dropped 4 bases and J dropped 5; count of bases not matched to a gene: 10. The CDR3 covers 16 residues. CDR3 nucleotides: TGCGCCAGCAGCCTTGGGCGGGAGGGTTTGGGAGATACGCAGTATTTT. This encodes CASSLGREGLGDTQYF.

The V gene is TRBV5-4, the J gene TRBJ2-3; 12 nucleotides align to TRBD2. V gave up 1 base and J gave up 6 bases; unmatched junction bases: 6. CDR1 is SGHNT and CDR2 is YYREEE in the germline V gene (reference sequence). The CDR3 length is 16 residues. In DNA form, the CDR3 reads TGTGCCAGCAGCTTGACTAGCGGGAGGTCGGCTGATACGCAGTATTTT. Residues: CASSLTSGRSADTQYF.

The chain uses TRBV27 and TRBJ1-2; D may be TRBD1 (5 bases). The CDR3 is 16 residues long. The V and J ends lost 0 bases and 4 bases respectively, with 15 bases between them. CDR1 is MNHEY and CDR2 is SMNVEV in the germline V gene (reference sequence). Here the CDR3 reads CASSLSFSQGGYGYTF. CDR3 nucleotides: TGTGCCAGCAGTTTATCATTCTCGCAGGGAGGCTATGGCTACACCTTC.

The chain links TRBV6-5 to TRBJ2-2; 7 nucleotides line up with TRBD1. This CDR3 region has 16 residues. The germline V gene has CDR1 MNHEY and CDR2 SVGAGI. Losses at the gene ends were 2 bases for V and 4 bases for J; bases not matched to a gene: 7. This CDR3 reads CASSYPTGAGTGELFF. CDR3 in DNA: TGTGCCAGCAGTTACCCTACAGGGGCGGGCACCGGGGAGCTGTTTTTT.

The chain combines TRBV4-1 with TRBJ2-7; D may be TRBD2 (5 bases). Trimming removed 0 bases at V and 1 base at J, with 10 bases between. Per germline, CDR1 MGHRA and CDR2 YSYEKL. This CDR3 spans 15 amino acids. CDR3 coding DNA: TGCGCCAGCAGCCAAGAAGCCGACTATTCCTACGAGCAGTACTTC. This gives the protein CASSQEADYSYEQYF.

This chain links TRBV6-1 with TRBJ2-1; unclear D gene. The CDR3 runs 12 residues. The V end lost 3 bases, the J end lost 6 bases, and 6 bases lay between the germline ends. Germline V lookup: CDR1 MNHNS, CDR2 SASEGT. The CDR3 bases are TGTGCCAGCAGTGAGTACTGCAATGAGCAGTTCTTC. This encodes CASSEYCNEQFF.

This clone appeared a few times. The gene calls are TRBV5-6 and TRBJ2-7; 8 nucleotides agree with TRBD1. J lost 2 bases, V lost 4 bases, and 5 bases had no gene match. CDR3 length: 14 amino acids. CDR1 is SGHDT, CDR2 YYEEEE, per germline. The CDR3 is CASSSYRGAYEQYF. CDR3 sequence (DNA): TGTGCCAGCAGCAGCTACAGGGGGGCCTACGAGCAGTACTTC.

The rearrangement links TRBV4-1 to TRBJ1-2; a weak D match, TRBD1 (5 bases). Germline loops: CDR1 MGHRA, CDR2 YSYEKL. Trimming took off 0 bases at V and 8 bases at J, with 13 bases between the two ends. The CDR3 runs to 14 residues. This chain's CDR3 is CASSQEGRVFGYTF. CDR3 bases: TGCGCCAGCAGCCAAGAGGGCAGGGTATTCGGCTACACCTTC.

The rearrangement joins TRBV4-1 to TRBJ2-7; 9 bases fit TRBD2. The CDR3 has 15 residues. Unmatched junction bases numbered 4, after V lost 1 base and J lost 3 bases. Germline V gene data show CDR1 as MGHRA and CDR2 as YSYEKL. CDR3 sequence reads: CASSQVAGGSYEQYF. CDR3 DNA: TGCGCCAGCAGCCAAGTTGCGGGAGGGAGCTACGAGCAGTACTTC.

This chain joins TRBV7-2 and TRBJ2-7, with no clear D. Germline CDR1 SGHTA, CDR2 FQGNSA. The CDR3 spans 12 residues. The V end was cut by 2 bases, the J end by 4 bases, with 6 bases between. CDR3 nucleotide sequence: TGTGCCAGCAGCTTATATCTTTACGAGCAGTACTTC. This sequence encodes CASSLYLYEQYF.

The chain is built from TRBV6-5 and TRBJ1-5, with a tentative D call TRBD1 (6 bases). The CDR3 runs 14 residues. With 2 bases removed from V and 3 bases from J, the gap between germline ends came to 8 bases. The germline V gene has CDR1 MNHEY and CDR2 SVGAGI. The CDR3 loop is CASSYAGVNQPQHF. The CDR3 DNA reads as TGTGCCAGCAGTTACGCAGGGGTCAATCAGCCCCAGCATTTT.

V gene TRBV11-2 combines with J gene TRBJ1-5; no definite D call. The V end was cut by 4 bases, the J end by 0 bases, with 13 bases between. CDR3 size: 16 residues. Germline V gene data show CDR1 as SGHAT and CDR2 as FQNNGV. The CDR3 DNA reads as TGTGCCAGCAGCTCGAATCCGGGGAATAGCAATCAGCCCCAGCATTTT. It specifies CASSSNPGNSNQPQHF.

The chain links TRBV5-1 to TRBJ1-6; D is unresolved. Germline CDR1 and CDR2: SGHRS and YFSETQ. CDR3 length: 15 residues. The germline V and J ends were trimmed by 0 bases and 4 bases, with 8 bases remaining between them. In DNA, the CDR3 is TGCGCCAGCAGCTTGGATTCGGTTTATAATTCACCCCTCCACTTT. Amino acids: CASSLDSVYNSPLHF.

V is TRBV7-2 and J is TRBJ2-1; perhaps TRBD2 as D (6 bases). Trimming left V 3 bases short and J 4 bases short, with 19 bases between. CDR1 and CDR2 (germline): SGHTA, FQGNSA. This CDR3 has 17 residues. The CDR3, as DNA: TGTGCCAGCAGCTTGGGCCCTCAGAGCGGGCCTTACAATGAGCAGTTCTTC. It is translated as CASSLGPQSGPYNEQFF.

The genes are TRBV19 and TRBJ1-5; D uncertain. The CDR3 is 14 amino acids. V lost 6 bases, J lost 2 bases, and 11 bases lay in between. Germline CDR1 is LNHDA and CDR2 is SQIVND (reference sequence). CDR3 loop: CASSTPGGNQPQHF. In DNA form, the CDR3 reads TGTGCCAGTAGCACACCGGGAGGCAATCAGCCCCAGCATTTT.

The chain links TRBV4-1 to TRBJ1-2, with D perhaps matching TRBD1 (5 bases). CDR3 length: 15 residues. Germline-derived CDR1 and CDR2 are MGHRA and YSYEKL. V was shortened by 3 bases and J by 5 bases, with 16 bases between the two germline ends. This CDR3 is CASSQSQGAEYGYTF. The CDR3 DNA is TGCGCCAGCAGCCAGTCTCAGGGTGCTGAGTATGGCTACACCTTC.

The CDR3 spells CSVGTGGNTEAFF. DNA of the CDR3: TGCAGCGTTGGGACAGGGGGGAACACTGAAGCTTTCTTT. The chain joins TRBV29-1 to TRBJ1-1; the match to TRBD1 covers 10 bases. V lost 4 bases, J lost 1 base, and 0 bases stayed unmatched. The CDR3 loop spans 13 amino acids. Per germline, CDR1 SQVTM and CDR2 ANQGSEA.

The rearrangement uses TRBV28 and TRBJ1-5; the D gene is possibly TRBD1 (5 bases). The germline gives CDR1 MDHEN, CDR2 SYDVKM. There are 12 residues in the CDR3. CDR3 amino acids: CPYRGCNQPQHF. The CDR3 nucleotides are TGTCCGTATCGGGGGTGCAATCAGCCCCAGCATTTT.

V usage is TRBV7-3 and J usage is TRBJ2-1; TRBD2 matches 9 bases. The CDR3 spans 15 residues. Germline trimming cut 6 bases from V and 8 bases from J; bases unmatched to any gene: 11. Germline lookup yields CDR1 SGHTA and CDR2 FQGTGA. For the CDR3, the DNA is TGTGCCAGCAGTCTTAGCGGGAGCTTAGGCGATGAGCAGTTCTTC. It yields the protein CASSLSGSLGDEQFF. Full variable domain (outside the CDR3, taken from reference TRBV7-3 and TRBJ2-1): GAGVSQTPSNKVTEKGKYVELRCDPISGHTALYWYRQSLGQGPEFLIYFQGTGAADDSGLPNDRFFAVRPEGSVSTLKIQRTERGDSAVYLCASSLSGSLGDEQFFGPGTRLTVL.

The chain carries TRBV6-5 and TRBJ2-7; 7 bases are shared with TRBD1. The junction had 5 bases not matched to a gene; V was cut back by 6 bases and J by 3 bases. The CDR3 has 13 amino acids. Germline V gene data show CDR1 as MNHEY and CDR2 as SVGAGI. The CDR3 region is CASSTGVNYEQYF. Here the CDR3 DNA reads TGTGCCAGCAGCACAGGGGTGAACTACGAGCAGTACTTC.

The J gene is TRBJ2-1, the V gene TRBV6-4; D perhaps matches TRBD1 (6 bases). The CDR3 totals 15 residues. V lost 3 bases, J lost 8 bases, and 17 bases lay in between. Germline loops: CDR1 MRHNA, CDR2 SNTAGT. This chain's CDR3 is CASSEGTQGSDEQFF. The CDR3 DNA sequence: TGTGCCAGCAGTGAGGGGACACAAGGGTCTGATGAGCAGTTCTTC.

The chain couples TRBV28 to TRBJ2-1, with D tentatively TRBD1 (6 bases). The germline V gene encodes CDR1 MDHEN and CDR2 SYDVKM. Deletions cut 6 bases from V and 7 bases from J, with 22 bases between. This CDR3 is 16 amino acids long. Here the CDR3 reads CASSTTPNRAWNEQFF. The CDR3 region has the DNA TGTGCCAGCAGCACCACTCCTAACAGGGCATGGAATGAGCAGTTCTTC.

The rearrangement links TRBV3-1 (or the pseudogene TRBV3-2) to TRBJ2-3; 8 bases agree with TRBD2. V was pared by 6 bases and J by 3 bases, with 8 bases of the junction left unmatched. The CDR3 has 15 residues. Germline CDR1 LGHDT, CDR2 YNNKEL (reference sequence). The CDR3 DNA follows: TGTGCCAGCAGGCTTAGCGGGACCAGGACAGATACGCAGTATTTT. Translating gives CASRLSGTRTDTQYF.

CDR3: CASSLKGSGGMREQYF. CDR3 in DNA: TGTGCCAGCAGCTTAAAGGGTAGCGGGGGTATGCGGGAGCAGTACTTC. The chain combines TRBV7-2 with TRBJ2-7; 9 bases match TRBD2. Germline-derived CDR1 and CDR2 are SGHTA and FQGNSA. The CDR3 consists of 16 residues. Trimming removed 2 bases from V and 7 bases from J; junction bases left unmatched: 12.